The sequence of this TCR beta chain was determined in a study of shared clonotypes between healthy human individuals. About the study: Plates per donor: three CD4 naive, three CD4 memory, two CD8 naive, one CD8 memory. Study-wide points: A handful of donors had 4% to 6.5% of their naive CD4 clonotypes in common. Across subsets, estimated richness was generally greater for naive than for memory populations.

This clone appeared once. No antigen is known for it. V dropped 3 bases and J dropped 3; count of bases not matched to a gene: 5. This CDR3 has 15 amino acids. The V gene's germline CDR1 is SGHRS and CDR2 YFSETQ. TCRdb keeps only in-frame clones here, not all; method: immunoSEQ multiplex PCR. Of roughly 1,100,000 clones in the sample, roughly 70% are singletons; the top ten hold roughly 1.5%. This chain connects TRBV5-1 to TRBJ2-2; 7 bases match TRBD1. Material for sequencing was memory CD4+ T cells sorted from blood. Subset described: CD45RA-negative fraction. The sequence derives from a man aged 18 to 29 in good health. CDR3 loop: CASSSPGQYTGELFF. CDR3 DNA sequence: TGCGCCAGCAGCTCTCCGGGACAGTACACCGGGGAGCTGTTTTTT. The full variable domain, with the rest looked up from reference TRBV5-1 and TRBJ2-2, is KAGVTQTPRYLIKTRGQQVTLSCSPISGHRSVSWYQQTPGQGLQFLFEYFSETQRNKGNFPGRFSGRQFSNSRSEMNVSTLELGDSALYLCASSSPGQYTGELFFGEGSRLTVL.